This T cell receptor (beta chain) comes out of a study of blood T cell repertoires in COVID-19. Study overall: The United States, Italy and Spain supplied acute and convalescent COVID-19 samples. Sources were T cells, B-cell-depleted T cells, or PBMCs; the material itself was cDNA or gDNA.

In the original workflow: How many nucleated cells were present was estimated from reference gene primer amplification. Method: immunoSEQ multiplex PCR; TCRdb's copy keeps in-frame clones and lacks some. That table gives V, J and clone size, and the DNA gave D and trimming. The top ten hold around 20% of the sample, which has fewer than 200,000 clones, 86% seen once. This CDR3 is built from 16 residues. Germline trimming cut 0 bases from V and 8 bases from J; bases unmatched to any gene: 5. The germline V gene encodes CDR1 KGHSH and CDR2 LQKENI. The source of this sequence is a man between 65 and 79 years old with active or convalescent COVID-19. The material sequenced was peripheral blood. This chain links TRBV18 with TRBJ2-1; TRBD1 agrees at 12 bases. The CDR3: CASSPPGQGAVHEQFF. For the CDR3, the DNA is TGTGCCAGCTCACCACCGGGACAGGGGGCCGTGCATGAGCAGTTCTTC.